Listed below are T cell receptor beta chains from one sample, sequenced in a study of regulatory T cells in long-lasting Graves disease. Via MiXCR, TCRdb re-called the multiplex PCR reads, giving one row per CDR3 protein. The data contain roughly 420,000 distinct CDR3 sequences, about a sixth of them seen just once; the ten biggest clones take up 20% to 25%. This sample also belongs to another study, concerning T cells in Graves' hyperthyroidism and ophthalmopathy.

This material consisted of peripheral blood mononuclear cells (PBMCs), taken at new diagnosis, from a patient treated with antithyroid drugs. All receptors derive from a woman between 18 and 29 years old with Graves disease. Both conserved end residues are part of each CDR3. The D gene is left open where the match is weak. The size field is filled for only some rows; it gives once, few, many or a size class.

j_call	clone_size	v_call	d_call	cdr3_nt	cdr3_aa
TRBJ2-1	many	TRBV5-1	.	TGCGCCAGCAGCTTGAACCCAGGGAGGGGGGAGCAGTTCTTC	CASSLNPGRGEQFF
TRBJ2-7	many	TRBV12-3/TRBV12-4	.	TGTGCCAGCAGTTCCCTAGGGATAGCGCTATACGAGCAGTACTTC	CASSSLGIALYEQYF
TRBJ2-7	many	TRBV7-6	.	TGTGCCAGCAGCGCCACAAACGGGATCCTGTCCGAGCAGTACTTC	CASSATNGILSEQYF
TRBJ2-3	many	TRBV12-3/TRBV12-4	TRBD2	TGTGCCAGCAGTTTGCAACTAGCGGGAGTAAGCACAGATACGCAGTATTTT	CASSLQLAGVSTDTQYF
TRBJ2-5	.	TRBV10-1	.	TGCGCCAGCAGTGAGTCGGGTAGGGAAGAGACCCAGTACTTC	CASSESGREETQYF
TRBJ2-3	many	TRBV15	.	TGTGCCACCAGGGGACGGGGCACAGATACGCAGTATTTT	CATRGRGTDTQYF
TRBJ2-1	.	TRBV7-3	.	TGTGCCAGCAGCTTAATCCCCCTCCGCGGGACGGAGCAGTTCTTC	CASSLIPLRGTEQFF
TRBJ2-1	few	TRBV9	TRBD1	TGTGCCAGCAGCACAGGGGACAGATATGAGCAGTTCTTC	CASSTGDRYEQFF
TRBJ2-7	many	TRBV6-5	TRBD2	TGTGCCAGCAGTTACTCGGGGACTACCCCCTACGAGCAGTACTTC	CASSYSGTTPYEQYF
TRBJ2-1	many	TRBV24-1	TRBD1	TGTGCCACCAGTGAACCTGGACAGGGTAGCAATGAGCAGTTCTTC	CATSEPGQGSNEQFF
TRBJ2-7	many	TRBV5-1	.	TGCGCCAGCAGCTTGGTAATGTCAGCGGCTCTGAACGAGCAGTACTTC	CASSLVMSAALNEQYF
TRBJ1-2	.	TRBV29-1	.	TGCAGCGTTGTAGTCTGGGAAGGTTACTACACCTTC	CSVVVWEGYYTF
TRBJ2-6	.	TRBV27	.	TGTGCCAGCAGTTTACGACTGATCTCTGGGGCCAACGTCCTGACTTTC	CASSLRLISGANVLTF
TRBJ2-2	.	TRBV19	.	TGTGCCAGTAGTATAGGTGGGACGGGCACCGGGGAGCTGTTTTTT	CASSIGGTGTGELFF
TRBJ2-7	many	TRBV7-2	TRBD2	TGTGCCAGCAGCCCCAGTCCTAGCGGGAGGGCGGTTTACGAGCAGTACTTC	CASSPSPSGRAVYEQYF
TRBJ2-3	.	TRBV7-9	.	TGTGCCAGCAGCTTCGGTGTTGACACAGATACGCAGTATTTT	CASSFGVDTDTQYF
TRBJ2-4	few	TRBV13	.	TGTGCCAGCAGCTCGGGGACTAACATTCAGTACTTC	CASSSGTNIQYF
TRBJ2-1	many	TRBV7-8	.	TGTGCCAGCAGCGTGCCCTCCGGGGAACCAACGGACAATGAGCAGTTCTTC	CASSVPSGEPTDNEQFF
TRBJ1-2	.	TRBV18	.	TGTGCCAGCTCACCAGGGGCCCATGGCTACACCTTC	CASSPGAHGYTF
TRBJ2-1	few	TRBV6-4	.	TGTGCCAGCAGTGGGGTAGCCGGAGAGCCCTACAATGAGCAGTTCTTC	CASSGVAGEPYNEQFF
TRBJ2-2	.	TRBV2	TRBD2	TGTGCCAGCAGTGAAGGGGGTAGCGGGACCGGGGAGCTGTTTTTT	CASSEGGSGTGELFF
TRBJ2-7	many	TRBV7-4	.	TGTGCCAGCAGCCCAAATAGGGGAGGACACCCGACTAGAACTGCTTACTACGAGCAGTACTTC	CASSPNRGGHPTRTAYYEQYF
TRBJ2-3	few	TRBV5-4	TRBD2	TGTGCCAGCAACCGCTTAGCGGGGGGCACAGATACGCAGTATTTT	CASNRLAGGTDTQYF
TRBJ1-5	.	TRBV12-3/TRBV12-4	.	TGTGCCAGCAGCCTGGGGATGAGCAATCAGCCCCAGCATTTT	CASSLGMSNQPQHF
TRBJ2-1	many	TRBV20-1	TRBD2	TGCAGTGCCCCCCTAGCGGGAAATGAGCAGTTCTTC	CSAPLAGNEQFF
TRBJ2-3	many	TRBV28	TRBD2	TGTGCCAGCAGTTTAGCCACTAGCGGACTACACCCAGATACGCAGTATTTT	CASSLATSGLHPDTQYF
TRBJ2-7	many	TRBV10-2	.	TGCGCCAGCAGTGAGCCCCGGGACTGGCCCTACGAGCAGTACTTC	CASSEPRDWPYEQYF
TRBJ2-3	.	TRBV14	.	TGTGCCAGCAGGAAAGCTGCTAGCACAGATACGCAGTATTTT	CASRKAASTDTQYF
TRBJ2-1	many	TRBV11-3	TRBD1	TGTGCCAGCAGCTCATTCGACAGGGGAACCTACAATGAGCAGTTCTTC	CASSSFDRGTYNEQFF
TRBJ2-7	many	TRBV20-1	.	TGCAGTGCTAGAGACGATACGGGCGGAAACTCCTACGAGCAGTACTTC	CSARDDTGGNSYEQYF
TRBJ2-3	.	TRBV4-3	.	TGCGCCAGCAGCCAAGATAGGGCGGTCTACACAGATACGCAGTATTTT	CASSQDRAVYTDTQYF
TRBJ1-5	.	TRBV27	TRBD1	TGTGCCAGCAGTTTAGTCTGGCAGGGGGGCCAGCCCCAGCATTTT	CASSLVWQGGQPQHF
TRBJ2-3	many	TRBV24-1	TRBD1	TGTGCCACCAGTGACGTCAACAGGGGGCTGCGGGCAGATACGCAGTATTTT	CATSDVNRGLRADTQYF
TRBJ2-2	.	TRBV11-3	TRBD2	TGTGCCAGCAGCGATGGGACTAGCGGGTCTACCGGGGAGCTGTTTTTT	CASSDGTSGSTGELFF
TRBJ1-2	.	TRBV5-1	.	TGCGCCAGCAGCTTGGGTGGGGTTCTGGATGGCTACACCTTC	CASSLGGVLDGYTF
TRBJ2-2	.	TRBV14	TRBD2	TGTGCCAGCAGCCCCTTATGGGGAACGGGACTAGCGGGAGCGAAAACCGGGGAGCTGTTTTTT	CASSPLWGTGLAGAKTGELFF
TRBJ2-7	.	TRBV25-1	TRBD1	TGTGCCAGCAGGAGGACAGGGGAATCCTACGAGCAGTACTTC	CASRRTGESYEQYF
TRBJ1-5	.	TRBV20-1	.	TGCAGTGCTAGTTATTTGAGCGGTGATATGCCCAATCAGCCCCAGCATTTT	CSASYLSGDMPNQPQHF
TRBJ2-3	many	TRBV12-3/TRBV12-4	.	TGTGCCAGCAGTACAGTTGGCCTTGCAGATACGCAGTATTTT	CASSTVGLADTQYF
TRBJ2-1	many	TRBV30	.	TGTGCCTGGAGAGGTCTTTCCGGCACATCCGAGCAGTTCTTC	CAWRGLSGTSEQFF
TRBJ2-5	.	TRBV20-1	.	TGCAGCGCTTCCGGCCCGTTTCAAGAGACCCAGTACTTC	CSASGPFQETQYF
TRBJ2-3	.	TRBV18	TRBD1	TGTGCCAGCTCACCAGGACAGGGGGCTGGAGATACGCAGTATTTT	CASSPGQGAGDTQYF
TRBJ1-2	.	TRBV10-2	.	TGCGCCAGCACCGTAAAGGGGGAGCTTTATGGCTACACCTTC	CASTVKGELYGYTF
TRBJ2-5	few	TRBV5-1	TRBD1	TGCGCCAGCAGCTTGGGGACAGGGGCGTTTCAAGAGACCCAGTACTTC	CASSLGTGAFQETQYF
TRBJ2-1	many	TRBV20-1	.	TGCAGTGCTAGTACGGACAACAATGAGCAGTTCTTC	CSASTDNNEQFF
TRBJ2-7	.	TRBV20-1	TRBD1	TGCAGTGCTAGAGGGGACAGGGGGTGGGAGCAGTACTTC	CSARGDRGWEQYF
TRBJ2-5	few	TRBV20-1	TRBD2	TGCAGTGCTACACTAGCGGGGAGCCAAAGGGGCCAGTACTTC	CSATLAGSQRGQYF
TRBJ2-1	many	TRBV7-3	TRBD2	TGTGCCAGCAGCTTAGCGGGAGGTGTGCTCAATGAGCAGTTCTTC	CASSLAGGVLNEQFF
TRBJ2-3	few	TRBV2	TRBD2	TGTGCCAGCAGCCCCTCCCGACTAGCGGAGCTAAATACGCAGTATTTT	CASSPSRLAELNTQYF
TRBJ2-5	many	TRBV29-1	.	TGCAGCGCCGCGACTAGTAAATGGGAGACCCAGTACTTC	CSAATSKWETQYF
TRBJ1-5	few	TRBV20-1	TRBD1	TGCAGTGCTATTACCGGGACAGGGACATATAGCAATCAGCCCCAGCATTTT	CSAITGTGTYSNQPQHF
TRBJ2-3	.	TRBV5-4	TRBD1	TGTGCCAGCAGTTTTAAGGGGGCGGTAGATACGCAGTATTTT	CASSFKGAVDTQYF
TRBJ1-3	.	TRBV29-1	TRBD1	TGCAGCGTTGGATTAGGACAGGCTGGAAACACCATATATTTT	CSVGLGQAGNTIYF
TRBJ2-1	.	TRBV6-1	.	TGTGCCAGCACCTGGGACACCGGTTACAATGAGCAGTTCTTC	CASTWDTGYNEQFF
TRBJ2-5	.	TRBV28	.	TGTGCCAGCAGCCAACCGGGGCCCCAGAAGACCCAGTACTTC	CASSQPGPQKTQYF
TRBJ2-1	many	TRBV28	.	TGTGCCAGCAGTACCTACTTGAGCTCCTACAATGAGCAGTTCTTC	CASSTYLSSYNEQFF
TRBJ1-3	.	TRBV20-1	.	TGCAGTGCTAGAGCTTCTGGAAACACCATATATTTT	CSARASGNTIYF